These 13 T cell receptor beta chains were sequenced from one sample in a study of OX40 agonist ivuxolimab in advanced cancers. TCRdb keeps only in-frame clones here, not all; method: immunoSEQ multiplex PCR. Of more than 95,000 clones listed, roughly 95% are singletons. Sample: CD4+ or CD8+ T cells sorted from blood, taken in a trial of the OX40 agonist ivuxolimab. The origin of the receptors is an adult with an advanced solid tumor such as melanoma, head and neck, liver or kidney cancer.

Only one count was recorded for this clone. The chain links TRBV4-3 to TRBJ2-1; a weak D match, TRBD2 (6 bases). The V and J ends lost 0 bases and 8 bases respectively, with 17 bases between them. The CDR3 runs 16 residues. CDR1 and CDR2 from the germline V gene are LGHNA and YSLEER. CDR3 protein: CASSQDRSGRGYEQFF. For the CDR3, the DNA is TGCGCCAGCAGCCAAGATCGTAGCGGCCGCGGTTATGAGCAGTTCTTC.

The rearrangement uses TRBV13 and TRBJ2-7; the match to TRBD2 covers 14 bases. Germline loops: CDR1 PRHDT, CDR2 FYEKMQ (reference sequence). CDR3 length equals 17 residues. V dropped 1 base and J dropped 3; count of bases not matched to a gene: 5. The CDR3 reads CASSLVTSGRADYEQYF. CDR3 sequence (DNA): TGTGCCAGCAGCTTAGTGACTAGCGGGAGGGCCGACTACGAGCAGTACTTC.

The chain links TRBV6-1 to TRBJ1-1; TRBD1 matches at 7 bases. The V gene's germline CDR1 is MNHNS and CDR2 SASEGT. J lost 5 bases, V lost 6 bases, and 9 bases had no gene match. The CDR3 is 14 residues long. The CDR3 loop reads CASSNRGVETEAFF. CDR3 nucleotides: TGTGCCAGCAGCAACAGGGGAGTAGAGACTGAAGCTTTCTTT.

This chain joins TRBV5-1 and TRBJ2-2; TRBD1 is a possible D gene (5 bases). Germline CDR1 and CDR2: SGHRS and YFSETQ. Trimming pared 0 bases from V and 3 bases from J, leaving 6 bases between. The CDR3 has 14 amino acids. This chain's CDR3 is CASSLVTDTGELFF. Written as DNA, the CDR3 is TGCGCCAGCAGCTTGGTGACAGACACCGGGGAGCTGTTTTTT.

The gene calls are TRBV7-6 and TRBJ2-7; maybe TRBD1 (6 bases). Germline CDR1 reads SGHVS; CDR2 reads FNYEAQ. The V end was cut by 0 bases, the J end by 2 bases, with 8 bases between. This CDR3 is built from 14 residues. CDR3 in amino acids: CASSLAGATYEQYF. DNA for the CDR3: TGTGCCAGCAGCTTAGCGGGGGCTACCTACGAGCAGTACTTC.

Of note for this clone: A junction boundary mismatches the germline segment, possibly from a read error. Other DNA sequences within the sample encode an identical CDR3. The rearrangement links TRBV12-5 to TRBJ1-5, with D perhaps matching TRBD1 (5 bases). From germline, CDR1 is LGHNT and CDR2 FRNRAP. CDR3 length equals 14 residues. This CDR3 reads CASESSGGNQPQHF. CDR3 nucleotides: TGTGCCAGTGAATCTTCGGGGGGAAATCAGCCCCAGCATTTT.

The V and J genes are TRBV14 and TRBJ2-1; D possibly uses TRBD1 or TRBD2 (5 bases each). V gave up 5 bases and J gave up 10 bases, with 21 bases separating them. Germline V CDR1 and CDR2: SGHDN, FVKESK. The CDR3 runs to 15 residues. CDR3 DNA: TGTGCCAGCAGCTCCTTGGGACGCCCGGAGCTGGAGCAGTTCTTC. It translates to CASSSLGRPELEQFF.

V usage is TRBV29-1 and J usage is TRBJ2-1, with 10 bases that match TRBD2. J lost 4 bases, V lost 7 bases, and 13 bases had no gene match. Per germline, CDR1 SQVTM and CDR2 ANQGSEA. CDR3 length: 16 residues. The CDR3 sequence is CSANRLAGAIYNEQFF. CDR3 nucleotide sequence: TGCAGCGCCAATCGGCTAGCGGGGGCCATTTACAATGAGCAGTTCTTC.

The rearrangement links TRBV5-1 to TRBJ2-3; TRBD2 might be the D (6 bases). Trimming shortened V by 0 bases and J by 4 bases, and 12 bases separated the two germline ends. In germline, CDR1 is SGHRS, CDR2 YFSETQ. This CDR3 contains 15 residues. In DNA form, the CDR3 reads TGCGCCAGCAGCTTGGAGGGGCGGGGAGCAGATACGCAGTATTTT. Amino acids: CASSLEGRGADTQYF.

This clone has just one count. The chain recombines TRBV19 with TRBJ1-6; D is perhaps TRBD1 (5 bases). Germline lookup yields CDR1 LNHDA and CDR2 SQIVND (reference sequence). CDR3 length equals 11 residues. V was trimmed by 10 bases and J by 16 bases, leaving 17 bases between them. CDR3 in amino acids: CATHGGEQLHF. The CDR3 DNA reads as TGTGCCACCCACGGGGGGGAACAGCTCCACTTT.

V and J are TRBV9 and TRBJ2-1, with D perhaps matching TRBD2 (6 bases). This CDR3 comprises 17 residues. Deletions cut 3 bases from V and 0 bases from J, with 16 bases between. Germline values: CDR1 SGDLS, CDR2 YYNGEE. The CDR3 reads CASSGPLRGSSYNEQFF. The CDR3 DNA reads TGTGCCAGCAGCGGGCCCCTTCGGGGGAGCTCCTACAATGAGCAGTTCTTC.

The chain employs TRBV9 and TRBJ2-1; tentative D call: TRBD2 (5 bases). This CDR3 is built from 15 residues. V lost 4 bases and J lost 3, with 14 bases in between. Germline V gives CDR1 SGDLS, CDR2 YYNGEE. The chain's CDR3 is CASSPYGDFYNEQFF. CDR3 DNA sequence: TGTGCCAGCAGCCCGTACGGGGATTTCTACAATGAGCAGTTCTTC.

V is TRBV6-5 and J is TRBJ1-3; TRBD1 agrees at 8 bases. Losses at the gene ends were 0 bases for V and 3 bases for J; bases not matched to a gene: 4. The length of the CDR3 is 16 residues. Germline V CDR1 and CDR2: MNHEY, SVGAGI. CDR3 loop: CASSYSPTGVGNTIYF. The CDR3 nucleotides read TGTGCCAGCAGTTACTCACCGACAGGGGTTGGAAACACCATATATTTT.